This TCR beta chain was sequenced in a study of cytomegalovirus exposure and HLA in healthy donors. This CDR3 has 14 amino acids. CDR1 SGHDN and CDR2 FVKESK come from the germline V gene. J gave up 3 bases and V 3 bases, and 1 base lay outside the gene matches. Some clones are missing from TCRdb's copy, which holds only in-frame ones; the method was immunoSEQ multiplex PCR. Of 250,000 to 400,000 clones in the sample, 70% to 90% were seen once. Overall study findings and caveats: First-cohort TCR clusters were later found to tend to co-occur in the approximately 120 validation repertoires.

This clone came up a few times. Antigen: not known. This TCR came from a man aged 25-40 years in good health and CMV-seronegative. The specimen sequenced was PBMCs. This chain links TRBV14 with TRBJ2-7; 11 bases match TRBD1. CDR3 loop: CASSQGQGGYEQYF. As DNA, the CDR3 is TGTGCCAGCAGCCAGGGACAGGGGGGCTACGAGCAGTACTTC.